These T cell receptor beta chains were read from a single sample in a study of breast tumors, draining lymph nodes, adjacent tissues. TCRdb re-derived calls from the multiplex PCR reads in MiXCR, one entry per CDR3 protein. The table lists about 220,000 distinct CDR3 sequences, nearly 35% of them singletons. Sequencing input: axillary lymph node tissue. These receptors came from a female donor with breast cancer. Some clones in this sample may be carry-over from other donors' samples. CDR3s include the opening cysteine and the closing phenylalanine or tryptophan. D genes are given only for firm matches. Part of the rows lack a size; the others show once, few, many or a class for expanded clones.

v_gene	d_gene	abundance	j_gene	CDR3nt	CDR3aa
TRBV14	-	-	TRBJ2-5	TGTGCCAGCAGCCGCGGAGGGGGACTAACCACACAAGAGACCCAGTACTTC	CASSRGGGLTTQETQYF
TRBV24-1	TRBD1	many	TRBJ1-5	TGTGCCACGAGGGACAGGGGAAATCAGCCCCAGCATTTT	CATRDRGNQPQHF
TRBV7-9	TRBD1	-	TRBJ2-7	TGTGCCAGCAGCTTAGAAGACAGGGGAAGTAGGAACGAGCAGTACTTC	CASSLEDRGSRNEQYF
TRBV9	-	many	TRBJ1-6	TGTGCCAGCAGCGCCCTCGGGGGGGGCAACAGTTCACCCCTCCACTTT	CASSALGGGNSSPLHF
TRBV4-1	TRBD1	many	TRBJ2-7	TGCGCCAGCAGCCAGGCGGGACAGGGAAGGGACGAGCAGTACTTC	CASSQAGQGRDEQYF
TRBV9	-	few	TRBJ2-5	TGTGCCAGCAGCGTAGAGGGCGAGACCCAGTACTTC	CASSVEGETQYF
TRBV12-3/TRBV12-4	TRBD1	many	TRBJ1-5	TGTGCCAGCAGTTTATCCGGGACAGGGTCCCAGCCCCAGCATTTT	CASSLSGTGSQPQHF
TRBV6-5	TRBD1	many	TRBJ1-5	TGTGCCAGCAGGTCTACAGGGGGGAGGGGAAGCAATCAGCCCCAGCATTTT	CASRSTGGRGSNQPQHF
TRBV7-9	TRBD2	many	TRBJ2-5	TGTGCCAGCAGCTTGGCTAGCGGGAGAGGGTACCAAGAGCCCCAGTACTTC	CASSLASGRGYQEPQYF
TRBV7-3	TRBD1	-	TRBJ2-1	TGTGCCAGCAGCTCAACAGGGGCCGGGAATGAGCAGTTCTTC	CASSSTGAGNEQFF
TRBV7-2	-	-	TRBJ2-7	TGTGCCAGCAGCAAGGAGCAGGCCGCCTCCTACGAGCAGTACTTC	CASSKEQAASYEQYF
TRBV5-4	-	-	TRBJ2-7	TGTGCCAGCAGTTCGGACAGCGGCCCCTCCTACGAGCAGTACTTC	CASSSDSGPSYEQYF
TRBV19	-	many	TRBJ2-3	TGTGCCAGTAGTCCATTAGCGCCTAGGGATACGCAGTATTTT	CASSPLAPRDTQYF
TRBV20-1	-	many	TRBJ1-2	TGCAGTGCTAGGAGGAGTGCCACCTACACCTTC	CSARRSATYTF
TRBV10-2	-	-	TRBJ1-1	TGCGCCAGCAGTGACCCGAAGGACACCACTGAAGCTTTCTTT	CASSDPKDTTEAFF
TRBV2	-	many	TRBJ1-2	TGTGCCAGCAGTGAGTTGGGGGACTATGGCTACACCTTC	CASSELGDYGYTF
TRBV6-5	TRBD2	-	TRBJ2-1	TGTGCCAGCAGCAAACTTAGGACTAGCGGGAGAAGTGAGCAGTTCTTC	CASSKLRTSGRSEQFF
TRBV28	-	-	TRBJ2-7	TGTGCCAGCAGTTTTGACAGCCAATCCGCCTACGAGCAGTACTTC	CASSFDSQSAYEQYF